These 15 T cell receptor beta chains came from one sample sequenced in a study of T cell responses to AZD1222 COVID-19 vaccine. Sequencing was performed with immunoSEQ multiplex PCR; in TCRdb, only in-frame clones are kept and a portion is missing. The repertoire consists of approximately 150,000 clones, with roughly 89% occurring once and the leading ten covering 1.6%. This specimen consisted of peripheral blood, obtained on day 0 of AZD1222 vaccination. Every receptor here comes from an adult in good health.

The count of this clone is one. V usage is TRBV6-5 and J usage is TRBJ1-2; 7 bases are a match to TRBD1. In germline, CDR1 is MNHEY, CDR2 SVGAGI. V shed 7 bases and J 2 bases; nucleotides not matched to a gene: 7. The CDR3 is 14 amino acids. The CDR3 spells CASTKTGLNYGYTF. For the CDR3, the DNA is TGTGCCAGCACTAAGACAGGGCTCAACTATGGCTACACCTTC.

The V and J genes are TRBV6-1 and TRBJ2-1; D possibly corresponds to TRBD2 (5 bases). The CDR3 loop spans 16 amino acids. Trimming pared 4 bases from V and 5 bases from J, leaving 18 bases between. Germline V gene sequence: CDR1 MNHNS, CDR2 SASEGT. The CDR3 coding sequence is TGTGCCAGCAGTGGAATTTGGGTTGGTAGCGACAATGAGCAGTTCTTC. Its protein is CASSGIWVGSDNEQFF.

The rearrangement joins TRBV5-1 to TRBJ2-3, with D perhaps matching TRBD2 (6 bases). Trimming took 1 base from V and 2 from J, leaving 14 bases between them. CDR1 and CDR2 (germline): SGHRS, YFSETQ. The CDR3 has 16 residues. The CDR3 spells CASSLRQRTNTDTQYF. The CDR3 DNA sequence: TGCGCCAGCAGCTTGAGGCAGCGGACTAACACAGATACGCAGTATTTT.

The chain uses TRBV7-9 and TRBJ2-3; the match to TRBD2 covers 7 bases. V lost 1 base and J lost 1; bases outside the gene matches: 8. CDR3 length: 17 amino acids. Germline V lookup: CDR1 SEHNR, CDR2 FQNEAQ (reference sequence). CDR3 nucleotide sequence: TGTGCCAGCAGCTTAGAGGGTCGGGGGGTTCGCACAGATACGCAGTATTTT. Amino acids: CASSLEGRGVRTDTQYF.

In the case of this clone: Other DNA variants within this sample encode the same CDR3. The chain employs TRBV3-1 (or the pseudogene TRBV3-2) and TRBJ1-5; weak D call: TRBD1 (5 bases). Germline V gene data show CDR1 as LGHDT and CDR2 as YNNKEL (reference sequence). The CDR3 is 14 amino acids. V was clipped by 2 bases and J by 2 bases, with 7 bases between them. The CDR3, as DNA: TGTGCCAGCAGCCAACGGGGGGGCAATCAGCCCCAGCATTTT. It codes for CASSQRGGNQPQHF.

The chain has TRBV18 and TRBJ1-4, with no clear D. V dropped 6 bases and J dropped 0 bases, with 5 bases sitting between them. The CDR3 consists of 13 residues. Germline V gives CDR1 KGHSH, CDR2 LQKENI. CDR3 loop: CASSRATNEKLFF. The CDR3 nucleotides are TGTGCCAGCTCGCGAGCAACTAATGAAAAACTGTTTTTT.

This chain links TRBV14 with TRBJ1-6, with unresolved D. Trimming shortened V by 1 base and J by 6 bases, and 10 bases separated the two germline ends. The CDR3 sequence is 15 residues long. Germline CDR1 is SGHDN and CDR2 is FVKESK. The CDR3 loop is CASSQGSYSNSPLHF. As DNA, the CDR3 is TGTGCCAGCAGCCAAGGATCCTACAGTAATTCACCCCTCCACTTT.

This clone appeared once. The V and J genes are TRBV30 and TRBJ1-6; D gene ambiguous. The CDR3 extends over 14 amino acids. Trimming removed 4 bases from V and 6 bases from J, with 13 bases in between. Germline values: CDR1 GTSNPN, CDR2 SVGIG (reference sequence). The CDR3 is CAWTPRRSNSPLHF. The DNA for the CDR3 is TGTGCCTGGACCCCGCGACGAAGTAATTCACCCCTCCACTTT.

The chain links TRBV5-1 to TRBJ2-3; D gene unclear. This CDR3 contains 14 residues. The V gene lost 0 bases and the J gene lost 2 bases, with 7 bases spanning the gap. CDR1 is SGHRS, CDR2 YFSETQ, per germline. The CDR3 spells CASSLGRYTDTQYF. CDR3 DNA sequence: TGCGCCAGCAGCTTGGGTCGGTACACAGATACGCAGTATTTT.

The chain recombines TRBV28 with TRBJ1-4; the match to TRBD1 covers 8 bases. V shed 5 bases and J 7 bases; nucleotides not matched to a gene: 6. This CDR3 contains 14 residues. The germline gives CDR1 MDHEN, CDR2 SYDVKM. CDR3 coding DNA: TGTGCCAGCAGTAAAAGGACAGGGAGTGAAAAACTGTTTTTT. Protein: CASSKRTGSEKLFF.

This clone was detected only a few times. The chain carries TRBV5-1 and TRBJ2-2; 9 nucleotides agree with TRBD1. CDR1 and CDR2 (germline): SGHRS, YFSETQ. The V gene end was trimmed by 4 bases and the J gene end by 7 bases; junction bases not matched to a gene: 8. The CDR3 covers 15 residues. CDR3 region: CASSPIQGAGGELFF. CDR3 in DNA: TGCGCCAGCAGCCCCATACAGGGGGCGGGCGGGGAGCTGTTTTTT.

The chain combines TRBV7-9 with TRBJ1-1, with D possibly TRBD1 on 5 matching bases. Deletions cut 3 bases from V and 0 bases from J, with 11 bases between. This CDR3 region has 15 residues. Per the germline V gene, CDR1 is SEHNR and CDR2 is FQNEAQ (reference sequence). CDR3 DNA sequence: TGTGCCAGCAGCTTGTCAGGGAGTGTGAACACTGAAGCTTTCTTT. Encoded protein: CASSLSGSVNTEAFF.

In its sample, this clone was seen a few times. This chain connects TRBV7-9 to TRBJ2-5; 8 nucleotides align to TRBD2. CDR1 SEHNR and CDR2 FQNEAQ come from the germline V gene (reference sequence). This CDR3 spans 16 amino acids. V trimming: 5 bases; J trimming: 1 base; junction bases outside the gene matches: 9. This chain's CDR3 is CASSSTSGRGQETQYF. CDR3 DNA: TGTGCCAGCAGCAGCACTAGCGGAAGAGGCCAAGAGACCCAGTACTTC.

The chain links TRBV4-3 to TRBJ1-2, with a weak D call TRBD1 (5 bases). Trimming removed 3 bases from V and 8 bases from J, with 22 bases in between. Germline loops: CDR1 LGHNA, CDR2 YSLEER. The length of the CDR3 is 16 residues. The CDR3 reads CASSQDPRGSSGGYTF. The CDR3 region has the DNA TGCGCCAGCAGCCAGGACCCACGGGGCAGCTCGGGCGGCTACACCTTC.

The gene calls are TRBV5-6 and TRBJ2-3; weak D call: TRBD2 (5 bases). CDR3 length: 15 residues. Germline assignment: CDR1 SGHDT and CDR2 YYEEEE. V dropped 0 bases and J dropped 0 bases, with 8 bases sitting between them. The chain's CDR3 is CASSLGRTSTDTQYF. The CDR3 bases are TGTGCCAGCAGCTTGGGACGGACTAGCACAGATACGCAGTATTTT. The whole variable domain, remainder taken from reference TRBV5-6 and TRBJ2-3, is DAGVTQSPTHLIKTRGQQVTLRCSPKSGHDTVSWYQQALGQGPQFIFQYYEEEERQRGNFPDRFSGHQFPNYSSELNVNALLLGDSALYLCASSLGRTSTDTQYFGPGTRLTVL.